This TCR beta chain originates from a study of glioma-infiltrating T cells. A remark on this clonotype: Antigen unknown.

General study findings and limits: CDR3 overlap between tissue and blood was very small. Above-expected tissue-blood divergence occurred in all gliomas, most in low-grade ones.

CDR3 length: 17 residues. The J segment lost 6 bases and the V segment lost 4 bases, leaving 11 bases of the junction unmatched. In germline, CDR1 is SEHNR, CDR2 FQNEAQ (reference sequence). Amplification of TCR alpha and beta CDR3 regions from RNA used iRepertoire nested multiplex PCR. One-step reverse transcription and amplification started from roughly 100-400 ng of tissue mRNA or PBMC total RNA. MiXCR, run by TCRdb on the multiplex PCR reads, gives a single entry per CDR3 protein. The sample gives around 97,000 distinct CDR3 sequences, around 28% of which show up once; approximately 46% is in the top ten.

The rearrangement uses TRBV7-9 and TRBJ2-2; the match to TRBD2 covers 10 bases. Sequenced input: glioma tissue, nonneoplastic brain tissue, or PBMCs (not recorded which). The TCR was taken from a human donor with low-grade glioma or glioblastoma, undergoing nonglioma brain surgery, or in good health (not recorded which). CDR3 loop: CASSSWLGLAGAGELFF. CDR3 DNA: TGTGCCAGCAGCTCGTGGCTGGGGCTAGCGGGGGCCGGGGAGCTGTTTTTT.